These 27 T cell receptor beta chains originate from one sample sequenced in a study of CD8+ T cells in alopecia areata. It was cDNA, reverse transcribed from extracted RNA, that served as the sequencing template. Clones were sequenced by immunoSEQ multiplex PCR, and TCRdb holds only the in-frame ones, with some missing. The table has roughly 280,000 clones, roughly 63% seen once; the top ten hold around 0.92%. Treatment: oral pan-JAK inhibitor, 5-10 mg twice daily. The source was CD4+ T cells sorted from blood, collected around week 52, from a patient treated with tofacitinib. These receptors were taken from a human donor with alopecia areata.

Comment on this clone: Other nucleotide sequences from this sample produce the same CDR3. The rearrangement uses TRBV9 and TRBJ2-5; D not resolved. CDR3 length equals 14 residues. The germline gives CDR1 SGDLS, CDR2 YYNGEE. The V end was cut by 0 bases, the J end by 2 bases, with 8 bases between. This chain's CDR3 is CASSVGGEQETQYF. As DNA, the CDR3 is TGTGCCAGCAGCGTAGGAGGAGAGCAAGAGACCCAGTACTTC.

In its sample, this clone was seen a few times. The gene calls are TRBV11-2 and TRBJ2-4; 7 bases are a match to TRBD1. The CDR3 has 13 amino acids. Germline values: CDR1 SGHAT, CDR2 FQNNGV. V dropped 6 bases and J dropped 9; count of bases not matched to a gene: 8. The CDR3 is CASSLTGVAIQYF. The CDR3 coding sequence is TGTGCCAGCAGTTTAACAGGGGTCGCCATTCAGTACTTC.

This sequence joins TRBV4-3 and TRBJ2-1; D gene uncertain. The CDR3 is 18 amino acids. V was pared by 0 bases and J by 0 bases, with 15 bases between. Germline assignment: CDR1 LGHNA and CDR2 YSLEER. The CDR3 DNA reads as TGCGCCAGCAGCCAAGATCCACCAGCTGGAAGCTCCTACAATGAGCAGTTCTTC. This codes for CASSQDPPAGSSYNEQFF.

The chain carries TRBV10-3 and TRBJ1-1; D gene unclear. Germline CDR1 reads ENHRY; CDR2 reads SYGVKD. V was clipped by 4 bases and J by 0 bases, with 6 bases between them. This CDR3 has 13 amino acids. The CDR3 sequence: CAISGTVNTEAFF. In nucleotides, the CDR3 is TGTGCCATCAGTGGGACGGTGAACACTGAAGCTTTCTTT.

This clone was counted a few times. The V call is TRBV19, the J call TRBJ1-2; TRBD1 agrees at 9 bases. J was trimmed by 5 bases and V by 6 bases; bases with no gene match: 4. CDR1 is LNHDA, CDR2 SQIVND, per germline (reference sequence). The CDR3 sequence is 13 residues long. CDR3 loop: CASSRDREYGYTF. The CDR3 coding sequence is TGTGCCAGTAGCCGGGACAGGGAATATGGCTACACCTTC.

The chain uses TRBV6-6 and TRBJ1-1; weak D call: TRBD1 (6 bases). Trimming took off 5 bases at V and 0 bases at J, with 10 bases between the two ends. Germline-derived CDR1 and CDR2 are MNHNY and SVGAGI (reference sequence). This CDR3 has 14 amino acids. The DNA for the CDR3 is TGTGCCAGCAGTAGGACAGCACTGAACACTGAAGCTTTCTTT. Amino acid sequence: CASSRTALNTEAFF.

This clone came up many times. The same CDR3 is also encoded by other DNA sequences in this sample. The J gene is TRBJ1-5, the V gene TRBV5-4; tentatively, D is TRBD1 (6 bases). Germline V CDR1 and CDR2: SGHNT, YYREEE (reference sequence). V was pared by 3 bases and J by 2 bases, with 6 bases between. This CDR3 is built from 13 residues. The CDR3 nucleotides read TGTGCCAGCAGCTCAGGGGGCAATCAGCCCCAGCATTTT. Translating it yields CASSSGGNQPQHF.

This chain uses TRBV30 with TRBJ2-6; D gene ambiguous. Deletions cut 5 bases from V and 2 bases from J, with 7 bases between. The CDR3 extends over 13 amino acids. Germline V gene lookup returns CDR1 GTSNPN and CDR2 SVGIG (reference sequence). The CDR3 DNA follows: TGTGCCTGGGTAAAGACTGGGGCCAACGTCCTGACTTTC. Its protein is CAWVKTGANVLTF.

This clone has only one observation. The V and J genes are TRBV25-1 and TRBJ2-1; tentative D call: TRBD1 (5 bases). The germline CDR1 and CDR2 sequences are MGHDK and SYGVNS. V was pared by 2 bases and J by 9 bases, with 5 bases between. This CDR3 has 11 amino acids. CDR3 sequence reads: CASSEQGEQFF. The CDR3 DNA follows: TGTGCCAGCAGTGAACAGGGTGAGCAGTTCTTC.

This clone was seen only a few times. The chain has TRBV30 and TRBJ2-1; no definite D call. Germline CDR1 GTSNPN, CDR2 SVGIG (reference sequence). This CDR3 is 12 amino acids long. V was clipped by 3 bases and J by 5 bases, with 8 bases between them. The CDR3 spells CAWSQWNNEQFF. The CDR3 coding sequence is TGTGCCTGGAGCCAGTGGAACAATGAGCAGTTCTTC. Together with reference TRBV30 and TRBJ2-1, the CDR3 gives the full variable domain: SQTIHQWPATLVQPVGSPLSLECTVEGTSNPNLYWYRQAAGRGLQLLFYSVGIGQISSEVPQNLSASRPQDRQFILSSKKLLLSDSGFYLCAWSQWNNEQFFGPGTRLTVL.

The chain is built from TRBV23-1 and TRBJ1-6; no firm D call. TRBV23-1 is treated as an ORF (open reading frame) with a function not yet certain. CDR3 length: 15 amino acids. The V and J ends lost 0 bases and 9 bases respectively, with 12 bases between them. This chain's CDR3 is CASSQSTDLRSPLHF. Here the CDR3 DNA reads TGCGCCAGCAGTCAATCGACCGACCTTCGTTCACCCCTCCACTTT.

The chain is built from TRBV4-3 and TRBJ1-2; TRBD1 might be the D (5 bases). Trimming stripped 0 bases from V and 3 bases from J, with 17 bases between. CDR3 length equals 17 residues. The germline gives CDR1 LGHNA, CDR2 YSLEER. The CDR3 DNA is TGCGCCAGCAGCCAAGACCCGAAGGGGAGGGCACACTATGGCTACACCTTC. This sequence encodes CASSQDPKGRAHYGYTF.

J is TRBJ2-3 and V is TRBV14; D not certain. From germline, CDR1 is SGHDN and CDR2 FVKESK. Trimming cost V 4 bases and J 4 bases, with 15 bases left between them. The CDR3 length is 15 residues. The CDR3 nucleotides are TGTGCCAGCAGCCTTCGTGGCTTAAGCGCAGATACGCAGTATTTT. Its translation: CASSLRGLSADTQYF.

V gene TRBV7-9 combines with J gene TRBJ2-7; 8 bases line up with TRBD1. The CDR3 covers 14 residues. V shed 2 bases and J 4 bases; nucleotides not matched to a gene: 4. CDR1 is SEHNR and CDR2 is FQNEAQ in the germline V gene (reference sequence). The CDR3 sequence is CASSLRQGRYEQYF. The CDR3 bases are TGTGCCAGCAGCTTAAGACAGGGGAGATACGAGCAGTACTTC.

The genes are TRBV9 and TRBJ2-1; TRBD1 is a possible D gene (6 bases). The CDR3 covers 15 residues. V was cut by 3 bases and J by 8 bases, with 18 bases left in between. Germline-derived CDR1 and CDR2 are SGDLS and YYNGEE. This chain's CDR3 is CASSDTGSVMDEQFF. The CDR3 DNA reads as TGTGCCAGCAGCGATACAGGGTCGGTCATGGATGAGCAGTTCTTC.

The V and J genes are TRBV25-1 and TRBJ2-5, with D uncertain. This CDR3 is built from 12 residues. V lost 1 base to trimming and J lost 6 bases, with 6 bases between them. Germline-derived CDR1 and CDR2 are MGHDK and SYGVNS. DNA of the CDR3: TGTGCCAGCAGTGAATTCGGGCAGACCCAGTACTTC. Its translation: CASSEFGQTQYF.

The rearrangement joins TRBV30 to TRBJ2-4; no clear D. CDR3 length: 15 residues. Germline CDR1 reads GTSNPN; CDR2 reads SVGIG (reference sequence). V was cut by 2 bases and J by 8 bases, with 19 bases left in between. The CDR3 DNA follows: TGTGCCTGGAGTCCCCCCGGACCCCACTGGCACATTCAGTACTTC. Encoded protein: CAWSPPGPHWHIQYF.

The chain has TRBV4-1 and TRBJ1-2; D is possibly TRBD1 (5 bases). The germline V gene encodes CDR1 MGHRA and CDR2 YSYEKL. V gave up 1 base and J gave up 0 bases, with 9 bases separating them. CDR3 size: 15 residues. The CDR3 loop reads CASSQATATNYGYTF. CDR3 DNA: TGCGCCAGCAGCCAAGCGACAGCTACTAACTATGGCTACACCTTC.

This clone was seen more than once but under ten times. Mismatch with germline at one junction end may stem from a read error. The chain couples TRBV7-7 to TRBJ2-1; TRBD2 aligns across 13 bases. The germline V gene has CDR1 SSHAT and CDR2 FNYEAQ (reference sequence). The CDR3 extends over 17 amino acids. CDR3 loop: CASSLGAGTSGVYEQFF. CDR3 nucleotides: TGTGCTAGCAGCTTAGGAGCCGGGACTAGCGGGGTGTATGAGCAGTTCTTC.

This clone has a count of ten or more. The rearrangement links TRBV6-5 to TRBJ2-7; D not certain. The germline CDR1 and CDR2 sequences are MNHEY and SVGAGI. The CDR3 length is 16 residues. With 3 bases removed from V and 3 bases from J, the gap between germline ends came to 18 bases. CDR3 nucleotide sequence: TGTGCCAGCAGTTATGGTCGGAGCACGGCAATCTACGAGCAGTACTTC. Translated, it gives CASSYGRSTAIYEQYF.

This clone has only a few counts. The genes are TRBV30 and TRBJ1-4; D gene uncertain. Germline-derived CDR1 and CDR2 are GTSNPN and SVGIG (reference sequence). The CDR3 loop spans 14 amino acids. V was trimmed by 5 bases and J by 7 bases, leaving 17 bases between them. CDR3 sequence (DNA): TGTGCCTGGTCCCATTCTCCCGACGTTGAAAAACTGTTTTTT. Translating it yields CAWSHSPDVEKLFF.

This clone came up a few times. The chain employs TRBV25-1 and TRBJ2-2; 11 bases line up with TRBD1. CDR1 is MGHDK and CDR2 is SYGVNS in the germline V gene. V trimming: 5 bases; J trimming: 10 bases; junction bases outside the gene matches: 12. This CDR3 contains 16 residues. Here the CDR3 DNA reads TGTGCCAGCAGTCCCCGGGACAGGGGGTTCATGGAGGAGCTGTTTTTT. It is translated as CASSPRDRGFMEELFF. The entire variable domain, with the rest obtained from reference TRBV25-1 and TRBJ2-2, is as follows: EADIYQTPRYLVIGTGKKITLECSQTMGHDKMYWYQQDPGMELHLIHYSYGVNSTEKGDLSSESTVSRIRTEHFPLTLESARPSHTSQYLCASSPRDRGFMEELFFGEGSRLTVL.

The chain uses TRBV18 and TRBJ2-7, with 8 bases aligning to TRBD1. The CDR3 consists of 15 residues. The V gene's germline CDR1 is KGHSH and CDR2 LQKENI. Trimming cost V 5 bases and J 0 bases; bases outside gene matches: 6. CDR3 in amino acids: CASSTGGQGSYEQYF. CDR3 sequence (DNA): TGTGCCAGCTCAACAGGTGGACAGGGCTCCTACGAGCAGTACTTC.

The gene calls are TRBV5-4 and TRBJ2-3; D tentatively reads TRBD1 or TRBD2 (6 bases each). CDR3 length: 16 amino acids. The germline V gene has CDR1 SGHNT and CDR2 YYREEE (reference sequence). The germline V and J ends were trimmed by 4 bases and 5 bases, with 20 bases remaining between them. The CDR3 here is CASSGGGTQAGDTQYF. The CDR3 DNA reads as TGTGCCAGCAGCGGGGGCGGGACCCAGGCAGGAGATACGCAGTATTTT.

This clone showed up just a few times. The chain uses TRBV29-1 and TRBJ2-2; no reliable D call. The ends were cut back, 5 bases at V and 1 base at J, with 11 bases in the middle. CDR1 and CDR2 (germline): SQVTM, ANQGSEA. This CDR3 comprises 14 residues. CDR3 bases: TGCAGCGTTTCTCGGACGAGGAACACCGGGGAGCTGTTTTTT. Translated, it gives CSVSRTRNTGELFF.

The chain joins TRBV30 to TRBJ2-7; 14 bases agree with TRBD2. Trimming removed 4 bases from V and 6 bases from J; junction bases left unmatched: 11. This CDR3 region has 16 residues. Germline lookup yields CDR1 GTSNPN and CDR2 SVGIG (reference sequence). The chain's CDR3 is CAWTPIRTSGGLEQYF. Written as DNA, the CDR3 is TGTGCCTGGACTCCTATTCGGACTAGCGGGGGGCTCGAGCAGTACTTC.

The CDR3: CAWSADPNDEKLFF. The CDR3 DNA sequence: TGTGCCTGGAGTGCTGACCCCAACGATGAAAAACTGTTTTTT. This sequence joins TRBV30 and TRBJ1-4; no reliable D call. The CDR3 spans 14 residues. Trimming shortened V by 1 base and J by 6 bases, and 12 bases separated the two germline ends. Germline CDR1 reads GTSNPN; CDR2 reads SVGIG (reference sequence).